Listed here are 32 T cell receptor beta chains from one sample, sequenced in a study of control samples from healthy donors and cancer patients. TCRdb keeps only in-frame clones here, not all; method: immunoSEQ multiplex PCR. The sample includes 25,000 to 30,000 clones, just under 90% of them seen just once. The sequenced sample consisted of PBMCs. These receptors were collected from a woman aged 40 to 55 with lung cancer.

The gene calls are TRBV28 and TRBJ1-5; TRBD1 is a possible D gene (5 bases). This CDR3 comprises 13 residues. Looked up from germline, CDR1 is MDHEN and CDR2 is SYDVKM. V was cut by 5 bases and J by 7 bases, with 12 bases left in between. This chain's CDR3 is CASSQSRAQPQHF. CDR3 DNA: TGTGCCAGCAGTCAGAGCAGGGCCCAGCCCCAGCATTTT.

The chain combines TRBV5-1 with TRBJ1-1; D remains ambiguous. Trimming stripped 0 bases from V and 4 bases from J, with 16 bases between. The germline gives CDR1 SGHRS, CDR2 YFSETQ. This CDR3 comprises 16 residues. CDR3 nucleotide sequence: TGCGCCAGCAGCTTGGGGCATGAAAGTTTCCCCACTGAAGCTTTCTTT. It encodes CASSLGHESFPTEAFF.

This chain's CDR3 is CASSSDSNSNQPQHF. DNA of the CDR3: TGTGCCAGCAGCTCGGACAGTAATAGCAATCAGCCCCAGCATTTT. The rearrangement uses TRBV7-9 and TRBJ1-5, with D possibly being TRBD1 (6 bases). Germline CDR1 SEHNR, CDR2 FQNEAQ (reference sequence). The CDR3 is 15 amino acids. Deletions cut 4 bases from V and 0 bases from J, with 10 bases between. The complete variable domain, with remaining parts taken from reference TRBV7-9 and TRBJ1-5, reads DTGVSQNPRHKITKRGQNVTFRCDPISEHNRLYWYRQTLGQGPEFLTYFQNEAQLEKSRLLSDRFSAERPKGSFSTLEIQRTEQGDSAMYLCASSSDSNSNQPQHFGDGTRLSIL.

The V and J genes are TRBV10-3 and TRBJ2-5; no firm D call. The germline V and J ends were trimmed by 4 bases and 5 bases, with 11 bases remaining between them. The CDR3 is 13 residues long. Germline V gene data show CDR1 as ENHRY and CDR2 as SYGVKD. CDR3 loop: CAISVSQYETQYF. The CDR3 DNA is TGTGCCATCAGTGTTTCCCAGTACGAGACCCAGTACTTC.

This chain uses TRBV6-5 with TRBJ1-3, with D unclear. CDR1 MNHEY and CDR2 SVGAGI come from the germline V gene. This CDR3 comprises 14 residues. The V end lost 4 bases, the J end lost 0 bases, and 7 bases lay between the germline ends. As DNA, the CDR3 is TGTGCCAGCAGTTCCGGGCTCTCTGGAAACACCATATATTTT. Translated: CASSSGLSGNTIYF.

V gene TRBV2 combines with J gene TRBJ1-2; 9 positions match TRBD1. The V and J ends lost 5 bases and 4 bases, in that order; junction bases with no gene match: 17. Looked up from germline, CDR1 is SNHLY and CDR2 is FYNNEI. The CDR3 runs to 18 residues. The CDR3 region is CASSRDPGQGFIAYGYTF. The CDR3 bases are TGTGCCAGCAGTAGGGATCCGGGACAGGGTTTTATAGCCTATGGCTACACCTTC.

The chain recombines TRBV9 with TRBJ1-2; the D is unclear. The CDR3 runs 13 residues. Germline CDR1 SGDLS, CDR2 YYNGEE. The V end was cut by 4 bases, the J end by 8 bases, with 15 bases between. CDR3 sequence (DNA): TGTGCCAGCAGCCTTGGGCCGCTTAGGGGCTACACCTTC. It translates to CASSLGPLRGYTF.

The CDR3 region has the DNA TGCGCCAGCAGCCCGGGGGGTTTTAATGAAAAACTGTTTTTT. This sequence encodes CASSPGGFNEKLFF. The rearrangement joins TRBV5-1 to TRBJ1-4; tentatively, D is TRBD1 (5 bases). This CDR3 spans 14 amino acids. V was clipped by 4 bases and J by 4 bases, with 11 bases between them. Germline values: CDR1 SGHRS, CDR2 YFSETQ. The whole variable domain, remainder taken from reference TRBV5-1 and TRBJ1-4, is KAGVTQTPRYLIKTRGQQVTLSCSPISGHRSVSWYQQTPGQGLQFLFEYFSETQRNKGNFPGRFSGRQFSNSRSEMNVSTLELGDSALYLCASSPGGFNEKLFFGSGTQLSVL.

This chain connects TRBV5-1 to TRBJ1-2; 11 nucleotides align to TRBD1. J was trimmed by 3 bases and V by 3 bases; bases with no gene match: 4. Germline assignment: CDR1 SGHRS and CDR2 YFSETQ. The CDR3 length is 15 residues. The CDR3 loop reads CASSSRDRGDYGYTF. DNA of the CDR3: TGCGCCAGCAGCTCAAGGGACAGGGGGGACTATGGCTACACCTTC.

The chain has TRBV6-5 and TRBJ2-5; 10 bases fit TRBD2. Germline lookup yields CDR1 MNHEY and CDR2 SVGAGI. The CDR3 is 13 amino acids. The junction had 4 bases not matched to a gene; V was cut back by 8 bases and J by 4 bases. CDR3 protein: CASEASGGETQYF. CDR3 DNA: TGTGCCAGCGAAGCTAGCGGGGGAGAGACCCAGTACTTC.

The chain joins TRBV11-3 to TRBJ2-3; D is unresolved. The CDR3 loop spans 13 amino acids. Germline V gene sequence: CDR1 SGHNT, CDR2 YENEEA. Between the trimmed V and J ends, which lost 7 bases and 6 bases, there was a span of 14 bases. The CDR3 bases are TGTGCCAGCACCGCCGCTCTCCGGGATACGCAGTATTTT. Encoded protein: CASTAALRDTQYF.

The V and J genes are TRBV5-1 and TRBJ2-3; 8 bases align to TRBD1. This CDR3 spans 14 amino acids. V lost 4 bases to trimming and J lost 8 bases; unmatched junction nucleotides: 9. Germline CDR1 is SGHRS and CDR2 is YFSETQ. CDR3: CASSATGVVGTQYF. CDR3 DNA: TGCGCCAGCAGCGCGACAGGGGTAGTGGGTACGCAGTATTTT.

J is TRBJ1-2 and V is TRBV5-5; 7 bases agree with TRBD1. Germline assignment: CDR1 SGHKS and CDR2 YYEKEE (reference sequence). Trimming at V came to 0 bases and at J to 4 bases, leaving 9 bases not matched to a gene. This CDR3 comprises 16 residues. In DNA, the CDR3 is TGTGCCAGCAGCTTGGTTGACAGGGAGTACGGCTATGGCTACACCTTC. As protein: CASSLVDREYGYGYTF.

The chain carries TRBV27 and TRBJ2-1; TRBD2 matches at 9 bases. CDR1 and CDR2 from the germline V gene are MNHEY and SMNVEV (reference sequence). The length of the CDR3 is 17 residues. The ends lost 1 base at V and 0 bases at J; junction bases unmatched: 4. DNA of the CDR3: TGTGCCAGCAGTTTATATCCTAGCGGGGACTCCTACAATGAGCAGTTCTTC. Translated, it gives CASSLYPSGDSYNEQFF.

The chain uses TRBV28 and TRBJ1-5; D remains unclear. This CDR3 has 16 amino acids. Trimming left V 4 bases short and J 0 bases short, with 13 bases between. From germline, CDR1 is MDHEN and CDR2 SYDVKM. CDR3 DNA: TGTGCCAGCAGTTCTTACGGGCAGTTTAGCAATCAGCCCCAGCATTTT. Amino acid sequence: CASSSYGQFSNQPQHF.

The chain recombines TRBV28 with TRBJ2-3; the D gene is possibly TRBD1 (5 bases). Trimming left V 6 bases short and J 0 bases short, with 10 bases between. Germline V gives CDR1 MDHEN, CDR2 SYDVKM. The CDR3 sequence is 14 residues long. The CDR3 DNA sequence: TGTGCCAGCAGCTATCGACAGAGCACAGATACGCAGTATTTT. Amino acids: CASSYRQSTDTQYF.

The V and J genes are TRBV2 and TRBJ2-7; no clear D. The CDR3 has 14 residues. Deletions cut 8 bases from V and 3 bases from J, with 17 bases between. CDR1 is SNHLY and CDR2 is FYNNEI in the germline V gene. The CDR3 sequence: CASSPGTVNYEQYF. CDR3 DNA: TGTGCCAGCTCCCCCGGCACAGTTAACTACGAGCAGTACTTC.

This sequence joins TRBV3-1 (or the pseudogene TRBV3-2) and TRBJ2-7; 7 bases map to TRBD2. The CDR3 consists of 12 residues. V was pared by 7 bases and J by 6 bases, with 6 bases of the junction left unmatched. In germline, CDR1 is LGHDT, CDR2 YNNKEL (reference sequence). The CDR3 nucleotides read TGTGCCAGCAACGCAGGGAGGGGCGAGCAGTACTTC. It specifies CASNAGRGEQYF.

The chain has TRBV2 and TRBJ2-7, with D perhaps TRBD2 (5 bases). Germline lookup yields CDR1 SNHLY and CDR2 FYNNEI. The length of the CDR3 is 15 residues. The germline V and J ends were trimmed by 3 bases and 2 bases, with 14 bases remaining between them. CDR3 coding DNA: TGTGCCAGCAGTGACGGGGATCCTGTTCCCTACGAGCAGTACTTC. Translating gives CASSDGDPVPYEQYF. Looking up the rest from reference TRBV2 and TRBJ2-7 gives the full variable domain: EPEVTQTPSHQVTQMGQEVILRCVPISNHLYFYWYRQILGQKVEFLVSFYNNEISEKSEIFDDQFSVERPDGSNFTLKIRSTKLEDSAMYFCASSDGDPVPYEQYFGPGTRLTVT.

This clone was counted a few times. The J gene is TRBJ1-5, the V gene TRBV9; tentatively, D is TRBD1 (6 bases). Germline CDR1 is SGDLS and CDR2 is YYNGEE. V was clipped by 7 bases and J by 5 bases, with 10 bases between them. There are 12 residues in the CDR3. The DNA of the CDR3 is TGTGCCAGCGGGGAGGGGGATCAGCCCCAGCATTTT. Translation gives CASGEGDQPQHF.

This clone was seen more than once but under ten times. V gene TRBV30 combines with J gene TRBJ1-3; D gene ambiguous. The CDR3 runs to 15 residues. The V end was cut by 0 bases, the J end by 4 bases, with 13 bases between. Germline CDR1 and CDR2: GTSNPN and SVGIG (reference sequence). CDR3 amino acids: CAWSVREGTGNTIYF. The CDR3 nucleotides are TGTGCCTGGAGTGTTCGGGAGGGAACGGGAAACACCATATATTTT.

The chain couples TRBV18 to TRBJ1-6; D is uncertain. The CDR3 has 15 residues. V was trimmed by 2 bases and J by 10 bases, leaving 15 bases between them. Germline values: CDR1 KGHSH, CDR2 LQKENI. CDR3 residues: CASSPSLLPISPLHF. CDR3 coding DNA: TGTGCCAGCTCACCATCTTTACTCCCTATATCACCCCTCCACTTT.

This chain joins TRBV5-1 and TRBJ1-1; D is perhaps TRBD1 (5 bases). Germline loops: CDR1 SGHRS, CDR2 YFSETQ. The CDR3 consists of 15 residues. With 1 base removed from V and 0 bases from J, the gap between germline ends came to 10 bases. DNA for the CDR3: TGCGCCAGCAGCTTGCTTGGGACTCTGAACACTGAAGCTTTCTTT. It is translated as CASSLLGTLNTEAFF.

The chain uses TRBV6-1 and TRBJ1-3, with D maybe TRBD1 (5 bases). V shed 2 bases and J shed 0 bases, with 8 bases lying between them. The CDR3 extends over 15 amino acids. CDR1 MNHNS and CDR2 SASEGT come from the germline V gene. This CDR3 is CASSEQQASGNTIYF. CDR3 nucleotide sequence: TGTGCCAGCAGTGAACAACAGGCCTCTGGAAACACCATATATTTT.

This clone was detected a few times. This chain joins TRBV28 and TRBJ2-7, with 10 bases lining up with TRBD2. The ends lost 7 bases at V and 7 bases at J; junction bases unmatched: 10. This CDR3 contains 14 residues. Germline-derived CDR1 and CDR2 are MDHEN and SYDVKM. The CDR3 loop is CASTVLAGITEQYF. DNA of the CDR3: TGTGCCAGCACCGTACTAGCGGGGATTACGGAGCAGTACTTC.

The chain uses TRBV2 and TRBJ1-5; the D gene is possibly TRBD1 (6 bases). Germline V CDR1 and CDR2: SNHLY, FYNNEI. CDR3 size: 14 residues. V was pared by 6 bases and J by 2 bases, with 11 bases between. The CDR3 sequence is CASSDRSGNQPQHF. The CDR3 bases are TGTGCCAGCAGCGACAGGAGCGGCAATCAGCCCCAGCATTTT.

This clone was seen a single time. J is TRBJ2-1 and V is TRBV2, with a tentative D call TRBD2 (7 bases). The CDR3 has 16 amino acids. Germline loops: CDR1 SNHLY, CDR2 FYNNEI. Between the trimmed V and J ends, which lost 3 bases and 0 bases, there was a span of 12 bases. The CDR3 region is CASSEGGGGSYNEQFF. The CDR3 DNA reads TGTGCCAGCAGTGAGGGAGGGGGGGGCTCCTACAATGAGCAGTTCTTC. The complete variable domain, with remaining parts taken from reference TRBV2 and TRBJ2-1, reads EPEVTQTPSHQVTQMGQEVILRCVPISNHLYFYWYRQILGQKVEFLVSFYNNEISEKSEIFDDQFSVERPDGSNFTLKIRSTKLEDSAMYFCASSEGGGGSYNEQFFGPGTRLTVL.

V gene TRBV6-2 or TRBV6-3 combines with J gene TRBJ2-5; 10 nucleotides match TRBD2. The germline V gene has CDR1 MNHEY and CDR2 SVGEGT. The length of the CDR3 is 18 residues. J lost 0 bases, V lost 4 bases, and 11 bases had no gene match. CDR3 region: CASSSSSSGGTYQETQYF. The CDR3 DNA sequence: TGTGCCAGCAGTTCCTCGTCTAGCGGGGGCACCTACCAAGAGACCCAGTACTTC.

The V gene is TRBV9, the J gene TRBJ2-3; D possibly uses TRBD1 or TRBD2 (5 bases each). The CDR3 consists of 15 residues. The germline V gene has CDR1 SGDLS and CDR2 YYNGEE. Between the trimmed V and J ends, which lost 0 bases and 7 bases, there was a span of 15 bases. In DNA, the CDR3 is TGTGCCAGCAGCGTAGATTTGTTCGGGGCGAATACGCAGTATTTT. Translation: CASSVDLFGANTQYF.

This rearrangement joins TRBV19 to TRBJ2-5; D is possibly TRBD1 (5 bases). V was shortened by 4 bases and J by 3 bases, with 12 bases between the two germline ends. The germline V gene has CDR1 LNHDA and CDR2 SQIVND (reference sequence). The CDR3 has 14 amino acids. The CDR3 spells CASSTADSKETQYF. The CDR3 DNA follows: TGTGCCAGTAGTACTGCAGACAGTAAAGAGACCCAGTACTTC.

The chain recombines TRBV7-2 with TRBJ2-1; D could derive from TRBD1 or TRBD2 (5 bases each). The germline V gene has CDR1 SGHTA and CDR2 FQGNSA. The CDR3 covers 14 residues. The V and J ends lost 1 base and 6 bases respectively, with 10 bases between them. CDR3 in DNA: TGTGCCAGCAGCTTAGTCTCGGGGCGCAATGAGCAGTTCTTC. The encoded protein is CASSLVSGRNEQFF.

The rearrangement uses TRBV4-1 and TRBJ2-5, with 12 nucleotides matching TRBD2. V shed 4 bases and J 4 bases; nucleotides not matched to a gene: 10. CDR1 is MGHRA and CDR2 is YSYEKL in the germline V gene. The CDR3 consists of 17 residues. In nucleotides, the CDR3 is TGCGCCAGCAGCCTATTAGGACTAGCGGGGTACCCAGAGACCCAGTACTTC. It yields the protein CASSLLGLAGYPETQYF.